This T cell receptor beta chain was sequenced in a study of vaccination and CD4 T cells after COVID-19. V lost 6 bases and J lost 1, with 11 bases in between. Germline V CDR1 and CDR2: MNHNS, SASEGT. This CDR3 contains 14 residues. This sample's treatment: roughly 10-day PBMC culture with coronavirus spike peptide pools or control peptides (ViraFEST assay). With the Oncomine TCR Beta short-read assay, DNA from cultured CD4+ T cells was sequenced. The template was genomic DNA from cultured CD4+ T cells. Each CDR3 protein is one row after TCRdb ran MiXCR on the PCR reads. The sample lists roughly 3,600 distinct CDR3 sequences; 19% were seen once. About this clonotype itself: Its antigen is currently unknown.

The TCR was taken from a human donor who had recovered from COVID-19. The chain couples TRBV6-1 to TRBJ2-3; weak D call: TRBD2 (6 bases). Sequencing was performed on CD4+ T cells from blood, cultured in vitro. CDR3 DNA sequence: TGTGCCAGCAGGGTGGGAGGCCGCACAGATACGCAGTATTTT. Translation: CASRVGGRTDTQYF.